Below, 13 T cell receptor beta chains from the same sample are listed, as sequenced in a study of beta chain features in type 1 diabetes. cDNA synthesis used the whole RNA isolate, giving expressed TCRB sequences. Clones were read by immunoSEQ multiplex PCR, and TCRdb kept only the in-frame ones, dropping some. This table holds about 150,000 clones, under 11% found once. Input material: naive CD4+ T cells from blood. The receptor source for this set is a young man in good health.

About this clone itself: Within the sample, other DNA sequences also encode this same CDR3. This chain uses TRBV18 with TRBJ2-5; the D gene is possibly TRBD2 (5 bases). The V and J ends lost 3 bases and 2 bases respectively, with 10 bases between them. The germline CDR1 and CDR2 sequences are KGHSH and LQKENI. The CDR3 has 14 amino acids. CDR3 amino acids: CASSPLDSQETQYF. In nucleotides, the CDR3 is TGTGCCAGCTCACCCCTGGACTCACAAGAGACCCAGTACTTC. The whole variable domain, remainder taken from reference TRBV18 and TRBJ2-5, is NAGVMQNPRHLVRRRGQEARLRCSPMKGHSHVYWYRQLPEEGLKFMVYLQKENIIDESGMPKERFSAEFPKEGPSILRIQQVVRGDSAAYFCASSPLDSQETQYFGPGTRLLVL.

This clone was picked up a small number of times. The V gene is TRBV9, the J gene TRBJ1-2, with 9 nucleotides matching TRBD1. V lost 3 bases and J lost 8; bases outside the gene matches: 8. The CDR3 has 14 amino acids. Germline assignment: CDR1 SGDLS and CDR2 YYNGEE. The CDR3 DNA sequence: TGTGCCAGCAGCGCCCGGGACAGGGTAAAAGGCTACACCTTC. Protein product: CASSARDRVKGYTF.

This clone was observed at least ten times. The chain combines TRBV7-9 with TRBJ1-6, with TRBD1 matching 8 bases. The germline V gene encodes CDR1 SEHNR and CDR2 FQNEAQ (reference sequence). This CDR3 contains 16 residues. Trimming took 8 bases from V and 10 from J; bases not matched to a gene: 16. In nucleotides, the CDR3 is TGTGCCAGCTCATTCCCCCCCGGGACAGGTCTATCACCCCTCCACTTT. It yields the protein CASSFPPGTGLSPLHF.

This clone was seen only a few times. This sequence joins TRBV7-9 and TRBJ2-7; 7 bases align to TRBD1. The CDR3 runs 11 residues. Per germline, CDR1 SEHNR and CDR2 FQNEAQ (reference sequence). The ends lost 6 bases at V and 6 bases at J; junction bases unmatched: 2. In nucleotides, the CDR3 is TGTGCCAGCAGAACAGGGGCCGAGCAGTACTTC. Translated, it gives CASRTGAEQYF.

This clone was counted only a few times. The gene calls are TRBV2 and TRBJ2-2; 9 nucleotides line up with TRBD2. The CDR3 consists of 15 residues. The germline gives CDR1 SNHLY, CDR2 FYNNEI. Germline trimming cut 6 bases from V and 6 bases from J; bases unmatched to any gene: 8. The CDR3 region is CASRVVASGAGELFF. As DNA, the CDR3 is TGTGCCAGCAGAGTGGTCGCTAGCGGGGCCGGGGAGCTGTTTTTT.

This clone came up a few times. This chain links TRBV19 with TRBJ2-1; 16 nucleotides align to TRBD2. Germline trimming cut 6 bases from V and 6 bases from J; bases unmatched to any gene: 2. The CDR3 sequence is 15 residues long. The germline V gene encodes CDR1 LNHDA and CDR2 SQIVND (reference sequence). The CDR3 DNA reads as TGTGCCAGTAGGGGACTAGCGGGGGGGTTCAATGAGCAGTTCTTC. It codes for CASRGLAGGFNEQFF.

The V call is TRBV6-6, the J call TRBJ1-6; the D gene is possibly TRBD1 (5 bases). Germline CDR1 and CDR2: MNHNY and SVGAGI (reference sequence). Trimming removed 0 bases from V and 9 bases from J, with 12 bases in between. The CDR3 extends over 15 amino acids. The CDR3 sequence: CASSYSGQGSSPLHF. The CDR3 DNA follows: TGTGCCAGCAGTTACTCGGGTCAGGGAAGTTCACCCCTCCACTTT.

The chain combines TRBV27 with TRBJ1-2, with 7 bases that match TRBD1. Trimming took 6 bases from V and 4 from J; bases not matched to a gene: 14. This CDR3 contains 16 residues. Germline lookup yields CDR1 MNHEY and CDR2 SMNVEV (reference sequence). The CDR3 sequence: CASRPSGRGVGYGYTF. The CDR3 region has the DNA TGTGCCAGCAGACCCTCGGGCAGGGGGGTTGGCTATGGCTACACCTTC.

This sequence joins TRBV27 and TRBJ1-4; the match to TRBD1 covers 7 bases. V lost 5 bases to trimming and J lost 5 bases; unmatched junction nucleotides: 8. Germline lookup yields CDR1 MNHEY and CDR2 SMNVEV (reference sequence). This CDR3 has 15 amino acids. The CDR3: CASSAGQAENEKLFF. The CDR3 nucleotides are TGTGCCAGCAGTGCCGGACAGGCGGAAAATGAAAAACTGTTTTTT.

This clone was detected a few times. This chain uses TRBV5-6 with TRBJ2-2, with 7 positions matching TRBD1. V shed 2 bases, J shed 4 bases, and the junction held 2 bases outside the gene matches. CDR1 is SGHDT and CDR2 is YYEEEE in the germline V gene. This CDR3 comprises 14 residues. This CDR3 reads CASSLGTVTGELFF. CDR3 in DNA: TGTGCCAGCAGCTTAGGGACAGTCACCGGGGAGCTGTTTTTT.

This clone was detected a few times. The chain recombines TRBV11-3 with TRBJ2-3; 10 bases are shared with TRBD2. The CDR3 length is 17 residues. With 1 base clipped from V and 0 bases from J, the junction kept 4 bases outside the gene matches. Per germline, CDR1 SGHNT and CDR2 YENEEA. The CDR3 here is CASSLASGGASTDTQYF. The CDR3, as DNA: TGTGCCAGCAGCTTAGCTAGCGGGGGTGCTAGCACAGATACGCAGTATTTT.

The V call is TRBV7-9, the J call TRBJ2-5; TRBD1 is a possible D gene (6 bases). V gave up 2 bases and J gave up 5 bases, with 12 bases separating them. The CDR3 extends over 14 amino acids. Germline V lookup: CDR1 SEHNR, CDR2 FQNEAQ (reference sequence). In nucleotides, the CDR3 is TGTGCCAGCAGCTTATTAGGGGGTCGGGAGACCCAGTACTTC. Translated, it gives CASSLLGGRETQYF.

This rearrangement joins TRBV19 to TRBJ1-5; D is possibly TRBD1 (6 bases). Trimming left V 0 bases short and J 4 bases short, with 13 bases between. This CDR3 is built from 16 residues. Germline CDR1 and CDR2: LNHDA and SQIVND (reference sequence). The CDR3 protein is CASSIEGHLRNQPQHF. CDR3 bases: TGTGCCAGTAGTATAGAGGGACACCTAAGGAATCAGCCCCAGCATTTT.